The rows below give T cell receptor beta chains drawn from one sample of a study of blood T cell repertoires in COVID-19. The method was immunoSEQ multiplex PCR; TCRdb's version includes in-frame clones alone and lacks a portion of them. The repertoire holds fewer than 90,000 clones, roughly 95% seen once, with almost 4.5% in the top ten. Sequenced: peripheral blood. These receptors were obtained from a human donor with active COVID-19. The donor label of this sample is uncertain. Each CDR3 is given with its conserved first and last residue. A D gene is named only where the DNA matches it firmly. The size field is filled for only some rows; it gives once, few, many or a size class.

clone size	V gene	J gene	D gene	CDR3 DNA	CDR3 protein
once	TRBV3-1/TRBV3-2	TRBJ1-2	NA	TGTGCCAGCAGCCAAGTCCCGAATCAGAATGCCAACTATGGCTACACCTTC	CASSQVPNQNANYGYTF
NA	TRBV7-8	TRBJ1-4	NA	TGTGCCAGCAGCTTACTCCCAGGGTTTTCGGCAACTAATGAAAAACTGTTTTTT	CASSLLPGFSATNEKLFF
NA	TRBV4-1	TRBJ1-2	TRBD1	TGCGCCAGCAGCCCCCGAGACAGGGACCATGGCTACACCTTC	CASSPRDRDHGYTF
NA	TRBV7-9	TRBJ2-7	TRBD1	TGTGCCAGCAGCGGACAGGGTCACGAGCAGTACTTC	CASSGQGHEQYF
NA	TRBV10-3	TRBJ2-3	NA	TGTGCCATCAGTGAGTCAGGGGGTGGAGATACGCAGTATTTT	CAISESGGGDTQYF
NA	TRBV5-4	TRBJ2-4	TRBD1	TGTGCCAGCAGCCTTGGGACAGGAGAAGCCAAAAACATTCAGTACTTC	CASSLGTGEAKNIQYF
NA	TRBV19	TRBJ1-2	TRBD1	TGTGCCAGTACCCGACAGGGACAAGGCTACACCTTC	CASTRQGQGYTF
once	TRBV3-1/TRBV3-2	TRBJ2-5	TRBD2	TGTGCCAGCAGCCAAGGAGAGACGGGAGGGATTGAGACCCAGTACTTC	CASSQGETGGIETQYF
NA	TRBV4-1	TRBJ2-7	TRBD1	TGCGCCAGCAGCCAAGATATCCAGGGGGCCCCCTACGAGCAGTACTTC	CASSQDIQGAPYEQYF
NA	TRBV28	TRBJ1-1	NA	TGTGCCAGCAGTTTGAGGCGGGCGCAGACTGAAGCTTTCTTT	CASSLRRAQTEAFF
NA	TRBV29-1	TRBJ2-5	NA	TGCAGCGCCCAGAGTTCGGGCCAAGAGACCCAGTACTTC	CSAQSSGQETQYF
NA	TRBV4-1	TRBJ1-1	TRBD1	TGCGCCAGCAGCCAAGGTAAGGGGGCGGGAGGAACTGAAGCTTTCTTT	CASSQGKGAGGTEAFF
NA	TRBV2	TRBJ1-5	NA	TGTGCCAGCAGCCCCACAGGGCCCAATCAGCCCCAGCATTTT	CASSPTGPNQPQHF
NA	TRBV19	TRBJ2-7	NA	TGTGCCAGTAGTATAGGGGACACCACGTTGGGAGAGCAGTACTTC	CASSIGDTTLGEQYF
NA	TRBV27	TRBJ2-7	TRBD1	TGTGCCAGCAGTCCCGGTCCGGGACAGGCTGAGGAGTTC	CASSPGPGQAEEF
once	TRBV7-2	TRBJ1-2	TRBD1	TGTGCCCTTGACAGGGTATTCTATGGCTACACCTTC	CALDRVFYGYTF
NA	TRBV11-3	TRBJ1-1	NA	TGTGCCAGCAGTAGACAGGCCACTGAAGCTTTCTTT	CASSRQATEAFF
NA	TRBV6-5	TRBJ1-6	TRBD1	TGTGCCAGCAGCACGGGGGGACAGGGGAATTCACCCCTCCACTTT	CASSTGGQGNSPLHF
NA	TRBV4-1	TRBJ2-3	NA	TGCGCCAGCAGCCAATTAGGACTGAGGGTGGGTACGCAGTATTTT	CASSQLGLRVGTQYF
NA	TRBV7-6	TRBJ2-3	NA	TGTGCCAGCAGCACTGGGACTCATAATACGCAGTATTTT	CASSTGTHNTQYF
NA	TRBV14	TRBJ1-1	TRBD1	TGTGCCAGCAGCCATTCCCGGGACAGGGAAAAAGACACTGAAGCTTTCTTT	CASSHSRDREKDTEAFF
once	TRBV7-6	TRBJ2-7	TRBD2	TGTGCCAGCAGCTTAGTTGCCGGACTAGCGGGGTCGTACGAGCAGTACTTC	CASSLVAGLAGSYEQYF
NA	TRBV28	TRBJ2-7	NA	TGTGCCAGCAGTCTCCCTGGGGCTGCTTACGAGCAGTACTTC	CASSLPGAAYEQYF